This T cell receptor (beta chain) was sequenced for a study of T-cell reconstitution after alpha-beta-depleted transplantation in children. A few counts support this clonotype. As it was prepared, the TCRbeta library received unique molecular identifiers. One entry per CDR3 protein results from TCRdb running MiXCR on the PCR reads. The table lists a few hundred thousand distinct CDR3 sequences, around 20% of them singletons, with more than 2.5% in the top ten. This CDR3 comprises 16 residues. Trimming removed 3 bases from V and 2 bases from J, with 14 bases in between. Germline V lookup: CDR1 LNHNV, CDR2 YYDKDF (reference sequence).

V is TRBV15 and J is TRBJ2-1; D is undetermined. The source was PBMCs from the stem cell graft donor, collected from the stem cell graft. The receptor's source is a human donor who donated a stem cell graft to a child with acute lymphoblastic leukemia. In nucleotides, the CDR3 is TGTGCCACCAGCAGCCCCTACTCGGGTGCCTACAATGAGCAGTTCTTC. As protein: CATSSPYSGAYNEQFF.